This T cell receptor (beta chain) was sequenced for a study of CD8 T cells in ankylosing spondylitis. Libraries of TCR beta came from quantitative 5'-RACE with molecular barcodes. TCRdb passed the 5' RACE reads through MiXCR, listing each CDR3 protein once. The sample holds 150,000 to 200,000 distinct CDR3 sequences, 25% to 35% seen once. This clonotype was detected once. The CDR3 covers 15 residues. Germline CDR1 KGHSH, CDR2 LQKENI. V lost 5 bases and J lost 6; bases outside the gene matches: 11. This chain connects TRBV18 to TRBJ1-2, with 8 bases fitting TRBD1. This receptor was taken from a male donor with ankylosing spondylitis. Sample: synovial fluid, either unsorted or a sorted T cell fraction (not recorded which). The CDR3 DNA follows: TGTGCCAGCTCATCTATATACCAGGACAGGGATGGCTACACCTTC. This sequence encodes CASSSIYQDRDGYTF. The full variable domain, in which reference TRBV18 and TRBJ1-2 provide the parts outside the CDR3, is NAGVMQNPRHLVRRRGQEARLRCSPMKGHSHVYWYRQLPEEGLKFMVYLQKENIIDESGMPKERFSAEFPKEGPSILRIQQVVRGDSAAYFCASSSIYQDRDGYTFGSGTRLTVV.